The entry below describes one TCR beta chain. Its antigen is unidentified. The data originate from a study of cytomegalovirus exposure and HLA in healthy donors. Study results and limitations: Among the CMV-associated chains, a few were confirmed in vitro as specific for CMV antigens. One later analysis, an examination of the 120 or so validation repertoires, found that first-cohort TCR clusters tended to co-occur in them. Rare sequences made up most TCRs, while some public TCRs were found in many donors.

Germline V gene data show CDR1 as SGHTS and CDR2 as YDEGEE. CDR3 size: 13 residues. The ends were cut back, 0 bases at V and 4 bases at J, with 7 bases in the middle. Libraries were prepared by immunoSEQ multiplex PCR; TCRdb keeps only in-frame clonotypes and omits some of them. The sample shows some 140,000 clones, 80% to 90% of them seen only once. This sequence joins TRBV5-8 and TRBJ1-2; D gene uncertain. The sample comprised PBMCs. The sequence derives from a man younger than 30 in good health and CMV-seropositive. This CDR3 reads CASSLGQSYGYTF. The CDR3 DNA sequence: TGTGCCAGCAGCTTGGGTCAGTCCTATGGCTACACCTTC.